The text below deals with one T cell receptor beta chain. In this sample, this clonotype turned up many times. Its antigen has not been determined. No per-base quality is available; no much larger clone lies one base away. This sample stems from a study of CD8+CD57+ T cells in acquired aplastic anemia (dated by TCRdb to 2017 to 2018). At the level of the whole study: Extracted DNA from sorted CD4+ and CD8+ cells averaged 3.2 ug, ranging from roughly 0.17 to 27.4 ug. Mean read counts for healthy donor samples were approximately 10 million for CD4+ cells and about 12 million for CD8+ cells.

Genomic DNA was used as template for profiling of TCR beta VDJ combinations and CDR3 sequences. TCR repertoire sequencing was run on an Illumina HiSeq 2000. Concerning the study's data processing: Repertoires were assessed using TRBV/TRBJ rearrangement plots, CDR3 size and DJ length profiles, and Simpson's diversity index. The immunodominant clone was defined as the most abundant DNA sequence in deep sequencing data. CDR3 amino acid sequences were screened for sharing across subjects and compared with published repertoires and the VDJdb database. The public reads were quality trimmed at Q25 with fastp and then assembled into clones with MiXCR by TCRdb, keeping productive beta chains. When rows share a CDR3 protein, they turn into one entry using the most common DNA and genes. The V and J calls shown here were made by TCRdb, not taken from the authors' results. The sample table shows about 170,000 distinct CDR3 sequences, and roughly 40% are seen once. Approximately 1% of the sample lies in the top ten.

The study deep-sequenced TCR repertoires of sorted CD4+ and CD8+ blood T cells from severe aplastic anemia patients and healthy subjects. Ficoll-Paque density gradient centrifugation was used to isolate peripheral blood mononuclear cells. Before DNA was extracted, CD4+ and CD8+ T cells were sorted using either FACS or magnetic beads. V is cut by 0 bases and J by 3 bases, and the space between the germline ends is 7 bases. From its cysteine to its phenylalanine, the CDR3 spans 13 amino acids. Of the read, only the CDR3 DNA is kept; its 39 bases are in frame from base 1. CDR1 and CDR2 are read off the germline V gene as SGHTS and YDEGEE. The full study reports these points: Between patients and healthy controls, no significant difference in CD8+ Simpson's diversity was found (P=0.060). Around 30 CD8+ CDR3 sequences were shared between patients and controls but appeared highly expressed in patients and within their immunodominant clones.

This chain is built from TRBV5-8 and TRBJ2-7; the best D guess is TRBD1, with 6 bases matching. The TCR sequence derives from a human donor in good health. The specimen sequenced was sorted CD4+, CD8+, or CD8+CD57+ T cells (not recorded which) from PBMCs. The CDR3 protein is CASSLGDNYEQYF. At the DNA level, the sequence is TGTGCCAGCAGCTTGGGGGACAACTACGAGCAGTACTTC.